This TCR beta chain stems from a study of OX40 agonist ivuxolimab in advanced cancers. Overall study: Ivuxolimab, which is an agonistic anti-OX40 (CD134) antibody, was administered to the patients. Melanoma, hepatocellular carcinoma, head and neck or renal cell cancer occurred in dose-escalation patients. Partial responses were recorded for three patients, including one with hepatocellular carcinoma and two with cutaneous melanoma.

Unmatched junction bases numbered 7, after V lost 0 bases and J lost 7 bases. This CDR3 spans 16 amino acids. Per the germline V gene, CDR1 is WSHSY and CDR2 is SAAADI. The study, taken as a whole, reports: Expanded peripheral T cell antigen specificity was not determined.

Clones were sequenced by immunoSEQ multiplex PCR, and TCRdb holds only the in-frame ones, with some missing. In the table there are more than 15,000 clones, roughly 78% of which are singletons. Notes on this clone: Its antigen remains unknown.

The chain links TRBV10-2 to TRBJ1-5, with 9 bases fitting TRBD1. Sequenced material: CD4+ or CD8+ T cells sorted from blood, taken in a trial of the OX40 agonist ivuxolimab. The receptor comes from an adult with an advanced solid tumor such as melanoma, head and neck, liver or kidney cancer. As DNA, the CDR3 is TGCGCCAGCAGTGAGTCGAACAGGGGGCGCGGGCAGCCCCAGCATTTT. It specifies CASSESNRGRGQPQHF.